The rows below give T cell receptor beta chains drawn from one sample of a study of blood T cell repertoires in COVID-19. Profiling relied on immunoSEQ multiplex PCR, and the TCRdb table lists in-frame clones only, not all of them. Of about 130,000 clones listed, 81% are singletons. Sequences were obtained from peripheral blood. The receptors originated from a woman aged 60-75 years with active or convalescent COVID-19. Each CDR3 is given with its conserved first and last residue. Each record gives: D gene, V gene, J gene, clone size, CDR3 protein, CDR3 DNA. The D gene is left open where the match is weak. Where a row states a size, it is once, few, many or the class of an expanded clone; other rows omit it.

.	TRBV5-4	TRBJ2-3	.	CASSFLSGSTDTQYF	TGTGCCAGCAGCTTCCTTAGCGGTAGCACAGATACGCAGTATTTT
.	TRBV5-1	TRBJ2-1	.	CASSLMAGLDYNEQFF	TGCGCCAGCAGCTTGATGGCAGGGCTGGATTACAATGAGCAGTTCTTC
TRBD2	TRBV19	TRBJ2-5	once	CASSISSGGARSQETQYF	TGTGCCAGTAGTATCTCTAGCGGGGGGGCCAGATCTCAAGAGACCCAGTACTTC
TRBD1	TRBV19	TRBJ1-2	.	CASSPTGVHGYTF	TGTGCCAGTAGCCCGACAGGGGTTCATGGCTACACCTTC
TRBD2	TRBV11-2	TRBJ2-3	once	CASSFTSGGPDTQYF	TGTGCCAGCAGCTTTACGAGCGGGGGGCCAGATACGCAGTATTTT
TRBD2	TRBV29-1	TRBJ2-1	.	CSVERREAYNEQFF	TGCAGCGTTGAAAGGCGGGAGGCCTACAATGAGCAGTTCTTC
TRBD1	TRBV19	TRBJ1-6	.	CASSSRTGNSPLHF	TGTGCCAGTAGTTCCCGGACAGGGAATTCACCCCTCCACTTT
TRBD2	TRBV30	TRBJ2-3	.	CAWSRLAQTQYF	TGTGCCTGGAGCCGACTAGCCCAGACGCAGTATTTT
.	TRBV3-1/TRBV3-2	TRBJ2-2	many	CASSQGQRIRTGELFF	TGTGCCAGCAGCCAAGGCCAACGCATCCGGACCGGGGAGCTGTTTTTT
TRBD2	TRBV5-1	TRBJ2-3	few	CASSSVAGGLPDTQYF	TGCGCCAGCAGCTCCGTAGCGGGGGGCCTACCAGATACGCAGTATTTT
TRBD1	TRBV11-2	TRBJ1-2	.	CASSFGTGPYGYTF	TGTGCCAGCAGCTTTGGGACAGGGCCCTATGGCTACACCTTC
TRBD2	TRBV28	TRBJ2-1	.	CATRQSGGVDEQFF	TGTGCCACGAGACAAAGCGGGGGGGTCGATGAGCAGTTCTTC
.	TRBV3-1/TRBV3-2	TRBJ2-5	.	CASSHRTLETQYF	TGTGCCAGCAGCCACCGGACTTTAGAGACCCAGTACTTC
.	TRBV2	TRBJ1-6	.	CASSERSPLHF	TGTGCCAGCAGTGAGCGGTCACCCCTCCACTTT
.	TRBV29-1	TRBJ2-5	.	CSTWGGARKETQYF	TGCAGCACATGGGGGGGGGCCCGTAAAGAGACCCAGTACTTC
TRBD2	TRBV7-9	TRBJ2-3	.	CASSYSGGPSTDTQYF	TGTGCCAGCAGCTATAGCGGGGGGCCCAGCACAGATACGCAGTATTTT
TRBD2	TRBV6-6	TRBJ2-3	.	CASSYGGGTDTQYF	TGTGCCAGCAGTTACGGGGGGGGCACAGATACGCAGTATTTT
.	TRBV5-4	TRBJ1-2	.	CASNFGGASYGYTF	TGTGCCAGCAACTTTGGGGGGGCAAGCTATGGCTACACCTTC
TRBD1	TRBV11-2	TRBJ1-1	.	CASSWTGADTEAFF	TGTGCCAGCAGTTGGACAGGGGCGGACACTGAAGCTTTCTTT
TRBD1	TRBV5-1	TRBJ1-4	.	CASSLAGTEVEKLFF	TGCGCCAGCAGCTTGGCAGGGACAGAGGTAGAAAAACTGTTTTTT
TRBD1	TRBV10-3	TRBJ1-3	.	CAVTRYRDSSGNTIYF	TGTGCCGTTACACGCTACCGGGACAGCTCTGGAAACACCATATATTTT
TRBD1	TRBV5-1	TRBJ1-1	.	CASSSGTGVRRGTEAFF	TGCGCCAGCAGCTCCGGGACAGGGGTAAGAAGGGGCACTGAAGCTTTCTTT
.	TRBV3-1/TRBV3-2	TRBJ1-2	.	CASRQQGYGYTF	TGTGCCAGCAGGCAACAGGGATATGGCTACACCTTC
TRBD1	TRBV5-5	TRBJ2-1	.	CASSLRPGTGAYNEQFF	TGTGCCAGCAGCTTGCGCCCTGGAACAGGGGCCTACAATGAGCAGTTCTTC
.	TRBV5-1	TRBJ2-6	.	CASSRKDQGIYSGANVLTF	TGCGCCAGCAGCCGGAAGGACCAGGGGATCTACTCTGGGGCCAACGTCCTGACTTTC
.	TRBV28	TRBJ1-2	.	CASSLISPGRKSGYTF	TGTGCCAGCAGTTTAATATCCCCCGGTCGAAAGTCGGGCTACACCTTC
.	TRBV10-2	TRBJ1-2	.	CATSPRGRPSGYTF	TGCGCCACTTCCCCTCGGGGGAGGCCCTCTGGCTACACCTTC
TRBD1	TRBV5-1	TRBJ1-1	.	CASSLGAGGSVNTEAFF	TGCGCCAGCAGCTTGGGGGCAGGGGGCTCCGTGAACACTGAAGCTTTCTTT
.	TRBV10-3	TRBJ1-2	.	CAISETGTEGYTF	TGTGCCATCAGTGAGACAGGGACGGAAGGCTACACCTTC
TRBD2	TRBV3-1/TRBV3-2	TRBJ2-7	few	CASSQPGTSGILYF	TGTGCCAGCAGCCAACCAGGGACTAGCGGGATATTATACTTC
.	TRBV5-1	TRBJ1-3	.	CASSLNRDLSGNTIYF	TGCGCCAGCAGCTTGAACCGCGATCTCTCTGGAAACACCATATATTTT
TRBD1	TRBV11-2	TRBJ2-5	.	CASTRQGQETQYF	TGTGCCAGCACCCGACAGGGGCAAGAGACCCAGTACTTC
TRBD1	TRBV24-1	TRBJ1-4	.	CATSDPGTGREKLFF	TGTGCCACCAGTGACCCCGGGACAGGGAGAGAAAAACTGTTTTTT
.	TRBV7-3	TRBJ2-7	.	CASSLKQGSEQYF	TGTGCCAGCAGCTTAAAACAGGGTTCCGAGCAGTACTTC
TRBD2	TRBV5-4	TRBJ2-7	once	CASSGGLAGPSYEQYF	TGTGCCAGCAGCGGGGGACTAGCGGGTCCCTCCTACGAGCAGTACTTC
.	TRBV2	TRBJ1-3	.	CASSGDSGNTIYF	TGTGCCAGCAGCGGGGACTCTGGAAACACCATATATTTT
.	TRBV29-1	TRBJ1-1	.	CSVVREPIDTEAFF	TGCAGCGTTGTTAGGGAGCCGATCGACACTGAAGCTTTCTTT
TRBD1	TRBV29-1	TRBJ2-1	.	CSVDRGPYNEQFF	TGCAGCGTAGACAGGGGCCCCTACAATGAGCAGTTCTTC
.	TRBV24-1	TRBJ2-3	.	CATSDSGRGTDTQYF	TGTGCCACCAGTGATTCGGGTCGGGGCACAGATACGCAGTATTTT
.	TRBV29-1	TRBJ2-1	.	CSVVEVRGRVGNEQFF	TGCAGCGTTGTGGAAGTAAGGGGCAGGGTAGGCAATGAGCAGTTCTTC
.	TRBV28	TRBJ1-1	.	CASRAVRAEAFF	TGTGCCAGCAGGGCCGTACGGGCTGAAGCTTTCTTT
TRBD1	TRBV30	TRBJ2-7	.	CAWDPDRDREQYF	TGTGCCTGGGACCCGGACAGGGATCGCGAGCAGTACTTC
TRBD1	TRBV7-9	TRBJ1-4	.	CASSPPGGGEKLFF	TGTGCCAGCAGCCCCCCGGGAGGGGGCGAAAAACTGTTTTTT
TRBD2	TRBV18	TRBJ2-1	.	CASSPMTSGSQYNEQFF	TGTGCCAGCTCACCAATGACTAGCGGGAGTCAATACAATGAGCAGTTCTTC
TRBD1	TRBV6-5	TRBJ1-2	.	CASSGTGVVGYTF	TGTGCCAGTTCCGGGACAGGGGTTGTCGGCTACACCTTC
TRBD1	TRBV18	TRBJ2-7	.	CASSRSGQGIYEQYF	TGTGCCAGCTCACGATCTGGACAGGGAATCTACGAGCAGTACTTC
.	TRBV28	TRBJ2-1	.	CASSTQEYNEQFF	TGTGCCAGCAGTACACAGGAGTACAATGAGCAGTTCTTC
.	TRBV9	TRBJ2-3	.	CASSPPAALSTDTQYF	TGTGCCAGCAGCCCCCCAGCGGCTTTAAGCACAGATACGCAGTATTTT
TRBD1	TRBV18	TRBJ1-1	.	CASSLGTGMNTEAFF	TGTGCCAGCTCACTAGGGACAGGGATGAACACTGAAGCTTTCTTT
.	TRBV7-8	TRBJ1-1	few	CASSSRGLDTEAFF	TGTGCCAGCAGCTCTAGAGGGCTGGACACTGAAGCTTTCTTT
TRBD1	TRBV2	TRBJ2-7	.	CASRIHRGTYEQYF	TGTGCCAGCAGAATTCACAGGGGGACCTACGAGCAGTACTTC
TRBD1	TRBV19	TRBJ1-5	few	CASSGVGQGKQPQHF	TGTGCCAGTAGTGGGGTGGGACAGGGTAAACAGCCCCAGCATTTT
.	TRBV6-2/TRBV6-3	TRBJ2-1	.	CASSLDLGSYNEQFF	TGTGCCAGCAGTTTGGACTTGGGGTCCTACAATGAGCAGTTCTTC
.	TRBV18	TRBJ1-1	.	CASSPGQPNTEAFF	TGTGCCAGCTCTCCAGGACAGCCGAACACTGAAGCTTTCTTT
TRBD2	TRBV11-3	TRBJ2-1	.	CASSLASGPYNEQFF	TGTGCCAGCAGCTTAGCTAGCGGGCCCTACAATGAGCAGTTCTTC